This is a list of T cell receptor beta chains from one sample in a study of T cells in narcolepsy. TCRdb's table, derived via immunoSEQ multiplex PCR, lists solely in-frame clones and lacks some. This sample has around 31,000 clones, with about 81% found just once. Material for sequencing was CD45RA- memory CD4+ T cells from PBMCs. All receptors derive from a human donor with narcolepsy. The CDR3 runs from the conserved cysteine through the conserved F or W. D genes are given only for firm matches. Size is omitted from some rows. Given values are once, few, many or a class for expanded clones.

J gene: TRBJ2-5; clone size: NA; V gene: TRBV6-6; D gene: NA; CDR3 protein: CASSYSAAGGTQYF; CDR3 DNA: TGTGCCAGCAGTTACTCGGCCGCCGGTGGGACCCAGTACTTC
J gene: TRBJ2-6; clone size: NA; V gene: TRBV2; D gene: NA; CDR3 protein: CASRLQVSGNVLTF; CDR3 DNA: TGTGCCAGCAGATTACAGGTTTCTGGTAACGTCCTGACTTTC
J gene: TRBJ1-4; clone size: few; V gene: TRBV6-1; D gene: NA; CDR3 protein: CASSAWGNEKLFF; CDR3 DNA: TGTGCCAGCAGTGCGTGGGGGAATGAAAAACTGTTTTTT
J gene: TRBJ1-1; clone size: NA; V gene: TRBV4-1; D gene: NA; CDR3 protein: CASRTSDSPKAFF; CDR3 DNA: TGCGCCAGCAGAACAAGTGACAGTCCCAAAGCTTTCTTT
J gene: TRBJ1-5; clone size: NA; V gene: TRBV19; D gene: NA; CDR3 protein: CASSWAGGTLKYQPQHF; CDR3 DNA: TGTGCCAGTAGTTGGGCAGGAGGTACCTTAAAATATCAGCCCCAGCATTTT
J gene: TRBJ2-4; clone size: once; V gene: TRBV27; D gene: NA; CDR3 protein: CASSETVQNIQYF; CDR3 DNA: TGTGCCAGCAGTGAGACAGTCCAAAACATTCAGTACTTC
J gene: TRBJ2-5; clone size: NA; V gene: TRBV11-2; D gene: TRBD2; CDR3 protein: CASSLGGGQETQYF; CDR3 DNA: TGTGCCAGCAGCTTAGGGGGGGGACAAGAGACCCAGTACTTC
J gene: TRBJ1-3; clone size: NA; V gene: TRBV9; D gene: TRBD1; CDR3 protein: CASSATGQRLNTIYF; CDR3 DNA: TGTGCCAGCAGCGCAACGGGACAGCGGTTAAACACCATATATTTT
J gene: TRBJ1-2; clone size: few; V gene: TRBV27; D gene: NA; CDR3 protein: CASSPPGPSPNYGYTF; CDR3 DNA: TGTGCCAGCAGTCCCCCAGGCCCGAGCCCTAACTATGGCTACACCTTC
J gene: TRBJ2-5; clone size: once; V gene: TRBV5-4; D gene: TRBD2; CDR3 protein: CASRKLAEETQYF; CDR3 DNA: TGTGCCAGCAGAAAACTAGCGGAGGAGACCCAGTACTTC
J gene: TRBJ2-3; clone size: NA; V gene: TRBV7-9; D gene: NA; CDR3 protein: CASSRTDTQYF; CDR3 DNA: TGTGCCAGCAGCCGCACAGATACGCAGTATTTT
J gene: TRBJ1-6; clone size: NA; V gene: TRBV10-3; D gene: TRBD1; CDR3 protein: CASQTGQSPLHF; CDR3 DNA: TGTGCCTCCCAGACAGGGCAGTCACCCCTCCACTTT
J gene: TRBJ2-7; clone size: NA; V gene: TRBV7-2; D gene: NA; CDR3 protein: CASSLGPRGLRSYEQYF; CDR3 DNA: TGTGCCAGCAGCTTAGGACCCAGAGGACTCAGATCCTACGAGCAGTACTTC
J gene: TRBJ2-2; clone size: few; V gene: TRBV29-1; D gene: TRBD1; CDR3 protein: CSGGTGAGGELFF; CDR3 DNA: TGCAGCGGGGGGACAGGGGCGGGCGGGGAGCTGTTTTTT
J gene: TRBJ2-3; clone size: NA; V gene: TRBV10-1; D gene: TRBD2; CDR3 protein: CASSPSLAASTDTQYF; CDR3 DNA: TGCGCCAGCAGTCCCTCCCTAGCGGCTAGCACAGATACGCAGTATTTT
J gene: TRBJ1-1; clone size: NA; V gene: TRBV5-5; D gene: TRBD1; CDR3 protein: CASSLAGGAVNTEAFF; CDR3 DNA: TGTGCCAGCAGCTTGGCAGGGGGCGCGGTGAACACTGAAGCTTTCTTT
J gene: TRBJ1-1; clone size: NA; V gene: TRBV30; D gene: NA; CDR3 protein: CAWSVPAGNTEAFF; CDR3 DNA: TGTGCCTGGAGTGTCCCAGCGGGGAACACTGAAGCTTTCTTT
J gene: TRBJ1-1; clone size: NA; V gene: TRBV5-4; D gene: TRBD1; CDR3 protein: CATTTGNMNTEAFF; CDR3 DNA: TGTGCCACCACGACAGGGAACATGAACACTGAAGCTTTCTTT
J gene: TRBJ2-2; clone size: NA; V gene: TRBV6-1; D gene: TRBD1; CDR3 protein: CASSAGQGGTGELFF; CDR3 DNA: TGTGCCAGCAGCGCAGGACAGGGGGGGACCGGGGAGCTGTTTTTT
J gene: TRBJ2-7; clone size: NA; V gene: TRBV15; D gene: TRBD2; CDR3 protein: CATSRGGLATYEQYF; CDR3 DNA: TGTGCCACCAGCCGCGGGGGACTAGCAACCTACGAGCAGTACTTC
J gene: TRBJ1-2; clone size: NA; V gene: TRBV19; D gene: NA; CDR3 protein: CASSQKGANYGYTF; CDR3 DNA: TGTGCCAGTAGTCAGAAGGGAGCTAACTATGGCTACACCTTC
J gene: TRBJ2-5; clone size: few; V gene: TRBV10-3; D gene: NA; CDR3 protein: CAISARLQETQYF; CDR3 DNA: TGTGCCATCAGTGCGAGACTCCAAGAGACCCAGTACTTC
J gene: TRBJ2-5; clone size: NA; V gene: TRBV7-9; D gene: NA; CDR3 protein: CASSLRGSPQETQYF; CDR3 DNA: TGTGCCAGCAGCTTAAGGGGCTCACCACAAGAGACCCAGTACTTC
J gene: TRBJ2-4; clone size: NA; V gene: TRBV28; D gene: NA; CDR3 protein: CASSPPGRTIAKNIQYF; CDR3 DNA: TGTGCCAGCAGTCCTCCGGGACGGACTATAGCCAAAAACATTCAGTACTTC
J gene: TRBJ2-5; clone size: NA; V gene: TRBV7-9; D gene: NA; CDR3 protein: CASSLSASLGETQYF; CDR3 DNA: TGTGCCAGCAGCTTATCAGCATCTCTCGGGGAGACCCAGTACTTC
J gene: TRBJ1-2; clone size: few; V gene: TRBV15; D gene: NA; CDR3 protein: CATSRGGNYGYTF; CDR3 DNA: TGTGCCACCAGCAGAGGGGGCAACTATGGCTACACCTTC